This T cell receptor (beta chain) was sequenced during a study of T-cell memory formation after mild COVID-19. Study as a whole: For the most part, TCR clusters were specific to one donor. Study-level findings and limits: Still unconfirmed is whether the second-wave clones peaking on day 37 recognized SARS-CoV-2. Pre-infection memory contained some responding clones, which suggested that cross-reactive memory had joined.

TCRdb ran MiXCR on the 5' RACE reads and lists one entry per CDR3 protein. The sample lists some 150,000 distinct CDR3 sequences; roughly 6.3% were seen once. This clonotype has just a few counts. What it binds is not known. Source material: PBMCs or a T cell subset sorted from them (not recorded which). The receptor was isolated from an adult woman who had mild COVID-19 (a few samples of this study predate the infection). Cell type and time point are not known.

For the CDR3, the DNA is TGCGCCAGCAGCTTGGGCGCTAACACTGAAGCTTTCTTT. Residues: CASSLGANTEAFF. V usage is TRBV5-1 and J usage is TRBJ1-1, with unresolved D. CDR3 size: 13 residues. V was cut by 0 bases and J by 2 bases, with 5 bases left in between. CDR1 SGHRS and CDR2 YFSETQ come from the germline V gene.